This T cell receptor (beta chain) comes out of a study of shared clonotypes between healthy human individuals. Study information: Three plates each covered CD4 naive and memory; CD8 naive two, CD8 memory one. General study findings and limits: The study found roughly 5.3% of naive CD4 clonotypes shared across a handful of donors.

In germline, CDR1 is SGHDT, CDR2 YYEEEE. V dropped 0 bases and J dropped 4 bases, with 14 bases sitting between them. This CDR3 is 16 amino acids long. Splitting of each subset's genomic DNA was done evenly across several immunoSEQ plates. Measured with immunoSEQ multiplex PCR; TCRdb has only the in-frame clones, and not every one. The data show about 870,000 clones, 80% to 95% seen once. The naive CD8 subset, CD45RO-negative cells positively selected for CCR7, excluded terminally differentiated effector memory CD45RA+ cells. Points on this clone: Its antigen is not identified.

The TCR was taken from a young man in good health. Sequences were obtained from naive CD8+ T cells sorted from blood. V and J are TRBV5-6 and TRBJ2-1; possible D gene TRBD2, 5 bases. CDR3 loop: CASSLAYAGLYNEQFF. CDR3 DNA sequence: TGTGCCAGCAGCTTGGCCTACGCGGGTCTATACAATGAGCAGTTCTTC. Supplemented by reference TRBV5-6 and TRBJ2-1, the full variable domain reads DAGVTQSPTHLIKTRGQQVTLRCSPKSGHDTVSWYQQALGQGPQFIFQYYEEEERQRGNFPDRFSGHQFPNYSSELNVNALLLGDSALYLCASSLAYAGLYNEQFFGPGTRLTVL.